Listed below are T cell receptor beta chains from one sample, sequenced in a study of regulatory T cells in long-lasting Graves disease. Each CDR3 protein gets one entry after TCRdb re-called the multiplex PCR reads with MiXCR. The sample includes hundreds of thousands of distinct CDR3 sequences, more than 10% of them seen just once. The sample was also reused in another study, on T cells in Graves' hyperthyroidism and ophthalmopathy.

Source: peripheral blood mononuclear cells (PBMCs), taken at new diagnosis, from a patient treated with antithyroid drugs. These receptor sequences come from a woman younger than 45 with Graves disease. Each CDR3 is given with its conserved first and last residue. The D gene is left open where the match is weak. Size is stated for part of the rows, as once, few or many counts, or as a class when the clone is expanded.

cdr3_nt: TGTGCCAGCAGCCAAGACCTCGTGGGTCCGGGATATAATTCACCCCTCCACTTT; cdr3_aa: CASSQDLVGPGYNSPLHF; d_call: .; clone_size: few; j_call: TRBJ1-6; v_call: TRBV4-2
cdr3_nt: TGTGCCAGCTCGGCCAGGGGCGAAGCTTTCTTT; cdr3_aa: CASSARGEAFF; d_call: .; clone_size: many; j_call: TRBJ1-1; v_call: TRBV18
cdr3_nt: TGTGCCAGCAGCGTTGAGGGGGAGCAGTTCTTC; cdr3_aa: CASSVEGEQFF; d_call: .; clone_size: many; j_call: TRBJ2-1; v_call: TRBV2
cdr3_nt: TGTGCCAGCAGCTGGGCCAGAAATCAGCCCCAGCATTTT; cdr3_aa: CASSWARNQPQHF; d_call: .; clone_size: many; j_call: TRBJ1-5; v_call: TRBV13
cdr3_nt: TGCGCCAGCAGCCACCCTGGGACAGGGTTTGAAAACATTCAGTACTTC; cdr3_aa: CASSHPGTGFENIQYF; d_call: TRBD1; clone_size: many; j_call: TRBJ2-4; v_call: TRBV4-1
cdr3_nt: TGTGCCAGCAGTGCTGGGGCGGGAGGGTCCTACGAGCAGTACTTC; cdr3_aa: CASSAGAGGSYEQYF; d_call: TRBD2; clone_size: few; j_call: TRBJ2-7; v_call: TRBV6-2/TRBV6-3
cdr3_nt: TGTGCCAGCAGCTTAGGACTAACCAACACCGGGGAGCTGTTTTTT; cdr3_aa: CASSLGLTNTGELFF; d_call: .; clone_size: many; j_call: TRBJ2-2; v_call: TRBV7-9
cdr3_nt: TGTGCCAGCAGCTTGTTCGGGAGCGGAGGTTACAATGAGCAGTTCTTC; cdr3_aa: CASSLFGSGGYNEQFF; d_call: .; clone_size: many; j_call: TRBJ2-1; v_call: TRBV7-3
cdr3_nt: TGTGCCAGCAGCTACGGGGCAGAGACCCAGTACTTC; cdr3_aa: CASSYGAETQYF; d_call: .; clone_size: many; j_call: TRBJ2-5; v_call: TRBV11-2
cdr3_nt: TGTGCCTGGAGTGTTGGAGGGGGTGCGACCTATGGCTACACCTTC; cdr3_aa: CAWSVGGGATYGYTF; d_call: .; clone_size: .; j_call: TRBJ1-2; v_call: TRBV30
cdr3_nt: TGTGCCAGCAGCCAGGCGTCCTACACCTTC; cdr3_aa: CASSQASYTF; d_call: .; clone_size: many; j_call: TRBJ1-2; v_call: TRBV12-3/TRBV12-4
cdr3_nt: TGTGCCACCAGTGATTTGCAGACGAACACCGGGGAGCTGTTTTTT; cdr3_aa: CATSDLQTNTGELFF; d_call: .; clone_size: many; j_call: TRBJ2-2; v_call: TRBV24-1
cdr3_nt: TGTGCCAGCAGTTTATTAGGGGACGAGCAGTACTTC; cdr3_aa: CASSLLGDEQYF; d_call: .; clone_size: many; j_call: TRBJ2-7; v_call: TRBV27
cdr3_nt: TGTGCCAGCAGTTTAGCCCCCTCTGGGGCCAACGTCCTGACTTTC; cdr3_aa: CASSLAPSGANVLTF; d_call: .; clone_size: many; j_call: TRBJ2-6; v_call: TRBV28
cdr3_nt: TGTGCCAGCAGCTTTACAGCCTACAATGAAAAACTGTTTTTT; cdr3_aa: CASSFTAYNEKLFF; d_call: .; clone_size: few; j_call: TRBJ1-4; v_call: TRBV7-9
cdr3_nt: TGTGCCAGCTCACCACTGGCCGGGAGCTCCTACAATGAGCAGTTCTTC; cdr3_aa: CASSPLAGSSYNEQFF; d_call: .; clone_size: many; j_call: TRBJ2-1; v_call: TRBV18
cdr3_nt: TGTGCCAGCAGCTCGGACAGGGGGCCCGGGGAGCTGTTTTTT; cdr3_aa: CASSSDRGPGELFF; d_call: TRBD1; clone_size: many; j_call: TRBJ2-2; v_call: TRBV11-2
cdr3_nt: TGTGCCAGTCTGTATGGGACTAGAGAGACCCAGTACTTC; cdr3_aa: CASLYGTRETQYF; d_call: TRBD2; clone_size: many; j_call: TRBJ2-5; v_call: TRBV2
cdr3_nt: TGTGCCAGCTCACCCTCGACAATCCAAGAGACCCAGTACTTC; cdr3_aa: CASSPSTIQETQYF; d_call: .; clone_size: many; j_call: TRBJ2-5; v_call: TRBV18
cdr3_nt: TGCAGTGCCCCTCCGAGCGGGACCACAGATACGCAGTATTTT; cdr3_aa: CSAPPSGTTDTQYF; d_call: TRBD2; clone_size: few; j_call: TRBJ2-3; v_call: TRBV20-1
cdr3_nt: TGTGCCAGTAGCCTGGGGACAGGGAAGACCAATTCACCCCTCCACTTT; cdr3_aa: CASSLGTGKTNSPLHF; d_call: TRBD1; clone_size: .; j_call: TRBJ1-6; v_call: TRBV19
cdr3_nt: TGCAGTGCTACGGAGCGTGCCTCTAGCACAGATACGCAGTATTTT; cdr3_aa: CSATERASSTDTQYF; d_call: .; clone_size: .; j_call: TRBJ2-3; v_call: TRBV20-1
cdr3_nt: TGTGCCAGCAGCTTAGTTTGGGGCCCTACCCCGTACGAGCAGTACTTC; cdr3_aa: CASSLVWGPTPYEQYF; d_call: .; clone_size: many; j_call: TRBJ2-7; v_call: TRBV11-2
cdr3_nt: TGCAGTGCTAGAGATGGTTGGAGCAATGAGCAGTTCTTC; cdr3_aa: CSARDGWSNEQFF; d_call: .; clone_size: many; j_call: TRBJ2-1; v_call: TRBV20-1
cdr3_nt: TGTGCTAGTGGTTTCCGGGCTTCTGAAGCTTTCTTT; cdr3_aa: CASGFRASEAFF; d_call: .; clone_size: many; j_call: TRBJ1-1; v_call: TRBV12-5
cdr3_nt: TGTGCCAGTAGTATAGGGAGTCGGAGTGAAGCTTTCTTT; cdr3_aa: CASSIGSRSEAFF; d_call: .; clone_size: .; j_call: TRBJ1-1; v_call: TRBV19
cdr3_nt: TGTGCCAGCAAAGGTCAGGGTTACAATGAGCAGTTCTTC; cdr3_aa: CASKGQGYNEQFF; d_call: .; clone_size: many; j_call: TRBJ2-1; v_call: TRBV12-3/TRBV12-4
cdr3_nt: TGTGCCAGCAGCGCATCACCGGGACAGGCCTCCCGGGGGACCCAGTACTTC; cdr3_aa: CASSASPGQASRGTQYF; d_call: TRBD1; clone_size: .; j_call: TRBJ2-5; v_call: TRBV13